A selection of T cell receptor beta chains follows, all from one sample in a study of T cells in Graves' hyperthyroidism and ophthalmopathy. One entry per CDR3 protein results from TCRdb running MiXCR on the multiplex PCR reads. Here the sample spans under 300,000 distinct CDR3 sequences, about 20% being singletons. The sequencing input was blood. The origin of the receptors is a man aged 25 to 40 with Graves' ophthalmopathy. Both conserved end residues are part of each CDR3. D genes are given only for firm matches. A clone size is listed for some rows: how often the clone was seen (once, few, many), or a class if it is expanded.

TRBJ1-1	TRBV20-1	many	15	TRBD1	TGCAGTGCCAAGGCAGGGGGCGTTGAGTCCACTGAAGCTTTCTTT	CSAKAGGVESTEAFF
TRBJ2-1	TRBV12-3/TRBV12-4	NA	15	TRBD1	TGTGCCAGCAGAGGGGGCACCGGGTCCTACAATGAGCAGTTCTTC	CASRGGTGSYNEQFF
TRBJ2-7	TRBV12-3/TRBV12-4	many	13	NA	TGTGCCAGCAGTATCAGGGTCTCCTACGAGCAGTACTTC	CASSIRVSYEQYF
TRBJ1-6	TRBV6-2/TRBV6-3	NA	18	TRBD1	TGTGCCAGCAGCTTGAGTGGGACAGGGAGCTCCTATAATTCACCCCTCCACTTT	CASSLSGTGSSYNSPLHF
TRBJ2-7	TRBV20-1	NA	13	NA	TGCAGTGCTAGAGATCCCCAGGACTACGAGCAGTACTTC	CSARDPQDYEQYF
TRBJ1-2	TRBV14	NA	16	TRBD1	TGTGCCAGCAGCCAAGACCGGAGGACAGGGACGGGGGGCTACACCTTC	CASSQDRRTGTGGYTF
TRBJ2-1	TRBV5-4	few	16	TRBD1	TGTGCCAGCAGCGGGACAGGGTATGGGATTTACAATGAGCAGTTCTTC	CASSGTGYGIYNEQFF
TRBJ1-1	TRBV12-5	NA	13	NA	TGTGCTAGTGGTTCCAGGGTAGGCACTGAAGCTTTCTTT	CASGSRVGTEAFF
TRBJ1-5	TRBV28	NA	16	NA	TGTGCCAGCAGACTTTACAATTTGGGGGGCACTCAGCCCCAGCATTTT	CASRLYNLGGTQPQHF
TRBJ1-1	TRBV12-3/TRBV12-4	many	14	NA	TGTGCCAGCAGTTTATCTGGGACACACACTGAAGCTTTCTTT	CASSLSGTHTEAFF
TRBJ1-1	TRBV28	NA	15	NA	TGTGCCAGCAGTTTAGCCGGGAGGACCAAAATTGAAGCTTTCTTT	CASSLAGRTKIEAFF
TRBJ2-5	TRBV27	few	14	NA	TGTGCCAGCAGTCCCCTTGGTCCCTCAGAGACCCAGTACTTC	CASSPLGPSETQYF
TRBJ2-7	TRBV10-3	NA	11	NA	TGTGCCATCAGTGCAGGGAAGGTGCTGTACTTC	CAISAGKVLYF
TRBJ2-1	TRBV27	NA	14	NA	TGTGCCAGCAGGGGTAGCGGAAATTACAATGAGCAGTTCTTC	CASRGSGNYNEQFF
TRBJ2-3	TRBV6-1	few	14	TRBD2	TGTGCCAGCAGTATTACTAGCGGGAGAGATACGCAGTATTTT	CASSITSGRDTQYF
TRBJ1-1	TRBV5-8	NA	14	TRBD1	TGTGCCAGCAGACAGACAGGGGGGGGCACTGAAGCTTTCTTT	CASRQTGGGTEAFF
TRBJ2-1	TRBV7-8	many	15	TRBD2	TGTGCCAGCAGCTTTAGCAGCGGGAGGGTTAATGAGCAGTTCTTC	CASSFSSGRVNEQFF
TRBJ1-1	TRBV15	NA	14	NA	TGTGCCACCAGCAGAGAGTCGATGAACACTGAAGCTTTCTTT	CATSRESMNTEAFF
TRBJ1-1	TRBV6-1	few	12	NA	TGTGCCAGCAGTCTCCGCCGGGGAGAAGCTTTCTTT	CASSLRRGEAFF
TRBJ1-5	TRBV30	few	15	NA	TGTGCCTGGAGTGTCGGAGGTAGCCCCAATCAGCCCCAGCATTTT	CAWSVGGSPNQPQHF
TRBJ2-3	TRBV12-3/TRBV12-4	few	15	NA	TGTGCCAGCAGTTCCAGAAGGAGGGGACCTCATGGGCAGTATTTT	CASSSRRRGPHGQYF
TRBJ2-7	TRBV6-2/TRBV6-3	NA	15	TRBD2	TGTGCCAGCACCTCGGAGGCTAGCGGAAACTACGAGCAGTACTTC	CASTSEASGNYEQYF
TRBJ2-7	TRBV11-3	many	14	NA	TGTGCCAGTGGGGTAACCGGCTCCTACTACGAGCAGTACTTC	CASGVTGSYYEQYF
TRBJ2-1	TRBV2	NA	17	TRBD2	TGTGCCAGCAGTGAACGGTTAGCGGGAGTGCCCTACAATGAGCAGTTCTTC	CASSERLAGVPYNEQFF
TRBJ2-5	TRBV5-5	many	16	TRBD1	TGTGCCAGCAGCTTGGAATGGACAGGGCGTCAAGAGACCCAGTACTTC	CASSLEWTGRQETQYF
TRBJ2-7	TRBV5-1	NA	13	NA	TGCGCCAGCAGCTTGGGGTCCGCTTACGAGCAGTACTTC	CASSLGSAYEQYF
TRBJ2-7	TRBV10-3	few	15	TRBD2	TGTGCCATCTCAGGGCGGGAGGATGTTAACGGGCAGCAGTACTTC	CAISGREDVNGQQYF
TRBJ2-7	TRBV11-2	many	14	NA	TGTGCCAGCACCAGGGAGTTCTCGAGCTACGAGCAGTACTTC	CASTREFSSYEQYF
TRBJ2-1	TRBV7-8	NA	16	NA	TGTGCCAGCAGCTCCACCCAACTGAGCTCCTACAATGAGCAGTTCTTC	CASSSTQLSSYNEQFF
TRBJ1-2	TRBV3-1	many	13	NA	TGTGCCAGCAGTATCTCGGCTAACTATGGCTACACCTTC	CASSISANYGYTF
TRBJ1-2	TRBV10-3	NA	14	TRBD1	TGTGCCATCAGTCAGCCGGGACAGGCGGGGGGCTACACCTTC	CAISQPGQAGGYTF
TRBJ1-4	TRBV27	few	17	NA	TGTGCCAGCAGTTTATATCGGGGAATGGGAACTAATGAAAAACTGTTTTTT	CASSLYRGMGTNEKLFF
TRBJ2-5	TRBV5-1	NA	17	NA	TGCGCCAGCAGCTTGGGGTTTGCGGAGGCCAGCGGAGAGACCCAGTACTTC	CASSLGFAEASGETQYF
TRBJ2-3	TRBV5-1	few	16	NA	TGCGCCAGCAGCGTTGCTCAGGGGAGTAGCACAGATACGCAGTATTTT	CASSVAQGSSTDTQYF
TRBJ2-1	TRBV7-2	many	13	NA	TGTGCCAGCAGCCAAGGGCCAGACCGGGAGCAGTTCTTC	CASSQGPDREQFF
TRBJ2-1	TRBV27	NA	14	NA	TGTGCCAGCAGTGTACTAGGGGGTCAAGATGAGCAGTTCTTC	CASSVLGGQDEQFF
TRBJ2-1	TRBV6-1	few	14	NA	TGTGCCAGCAGCCTCAGTCGGGGGTACAATGAGCAGTTCTTC	CASSLSRGYNEQFF
TRBJ1-1	TRBV11-2	NA	11	NA	TGTGCCAGCACCGAGGGGGGGGAAGCTTTCTTT	CASTEGGEAFF
TRBJ2-5	TRBV11-3	many	14	NA	TGTGCCAGCAGCTTAGGGTACAGTCAAGAGACCCAGTACTTC	CASSLGYSQETQYF
TRBJ2-5	TRBV18	many	11	NA	TGTGCCAGCAGCCCCCCAGGGACCCAGTACTTC	CASSPPGTQYF
TRBJ1-2	TRBV2	NA	14	NA	TGTGCCAGCAAATTGGACGGAGAAAACTATAGCTACACCTTC	CASKLDGENYSYTF
TRBJ1-5	TRBV20-1	NA	13	NA	TGCAGTGCTAGAGGCCCTGGAAATCAGCCCCAGCATTTT	CSARGPGNQPQHF
TRBJ1-3	TRBV28	NA	16	TRBD1	TGTGCCAGCATCACGACAGGGGGCGGCGGTGGAAACACCATATATTTT	CASITTGGGGGNTIYF
TRBJ2-1	TRBV28	NA	16	NA	TGTGACAGCATCCCCGGAGGCGGAGTCTCCTACAATGAGCAGTTCTTC	CDSIPGGGVSYNEQFF
TRBJ1-1	TRBV6-4	NA	14	NA	TGTGCCAGCAGTGCGGCAGGGGAGAACACTGAAGCTTTCTTT	CASSAAGENTEAFF
TRBJ2-1	TRBV4-2	few	18	NA	TGTGCCAGCAGCCAAGATCGTAGGGTAAGCGGCTCCTACAATGAGCAGTTCTTC	CASSQDRRVSGSYNEQFF
TRBJ2-5	TRBV4-1	few	13	TRBD1	TGCGCCAGCAGCCAAGCAGATGGGACAGGGGAGTACTTC	CASSQADGTGEYF
TRBJ2-5	TRBV12-3/TRBV12-4	few	13	NA	TGTGCCAGCAGTTTGAGTCTAGCTGAGACCCAGTACTTC	CASSLSLAETQYF
TRBJ1-4	TRBV6-2/TRBV6-3	NA	15	TRBD1	TGTGCCAGCAGTCCCGGACAGGGACTAGATGAAAAACTGTTTTTT	CASSPGQGLDEKLFF
TRBJ2-1	TRBV10-3	few	16	TRBD2	TGTGCCATCAGCCCCGGACTAGCGGGGACCTACAATGAGCAGTTCTTC	CAISPGLAGTYNEQFF
TRBJ2-3	TRBV20-1	many	14	TRBD2	TGCAGTGCCACACTAGCGCCAAGCACAGATACGCAGTATTTT	CSATLAPSTDTQYF
TRBJ1-4	TRBV6-2/TRBV6-3	few	12	NA	TGTGCCAGTAGGCAGAGCAATGAAAAACTGTTTTTT	CASRQSNEKLFF
TRBJ2-5	TRBV27	NA	16	TRBD2	TGTGCCAGCAGTTTACTAGCGGGAGGGCCAGGAGAGACCCAGTACTTC	CASSLLAGGPGETQYF
TRBJ2-1	TRBV11-2	many	18	TRBD2	TGTGCCAGCAGCCGGTTGGGTCCCGGGGGGAGGGGCTACAATGAGCAGTTCTTC	CASSRLGPGGRGYNEQFF
TRBJ1-1	TRBV27	NA	14	TRBD1	TGTGCCAGCAGTTTACAGGGGGGGAGGTATGAAGCTTTCTTT	CASSLQGGRYEAFF